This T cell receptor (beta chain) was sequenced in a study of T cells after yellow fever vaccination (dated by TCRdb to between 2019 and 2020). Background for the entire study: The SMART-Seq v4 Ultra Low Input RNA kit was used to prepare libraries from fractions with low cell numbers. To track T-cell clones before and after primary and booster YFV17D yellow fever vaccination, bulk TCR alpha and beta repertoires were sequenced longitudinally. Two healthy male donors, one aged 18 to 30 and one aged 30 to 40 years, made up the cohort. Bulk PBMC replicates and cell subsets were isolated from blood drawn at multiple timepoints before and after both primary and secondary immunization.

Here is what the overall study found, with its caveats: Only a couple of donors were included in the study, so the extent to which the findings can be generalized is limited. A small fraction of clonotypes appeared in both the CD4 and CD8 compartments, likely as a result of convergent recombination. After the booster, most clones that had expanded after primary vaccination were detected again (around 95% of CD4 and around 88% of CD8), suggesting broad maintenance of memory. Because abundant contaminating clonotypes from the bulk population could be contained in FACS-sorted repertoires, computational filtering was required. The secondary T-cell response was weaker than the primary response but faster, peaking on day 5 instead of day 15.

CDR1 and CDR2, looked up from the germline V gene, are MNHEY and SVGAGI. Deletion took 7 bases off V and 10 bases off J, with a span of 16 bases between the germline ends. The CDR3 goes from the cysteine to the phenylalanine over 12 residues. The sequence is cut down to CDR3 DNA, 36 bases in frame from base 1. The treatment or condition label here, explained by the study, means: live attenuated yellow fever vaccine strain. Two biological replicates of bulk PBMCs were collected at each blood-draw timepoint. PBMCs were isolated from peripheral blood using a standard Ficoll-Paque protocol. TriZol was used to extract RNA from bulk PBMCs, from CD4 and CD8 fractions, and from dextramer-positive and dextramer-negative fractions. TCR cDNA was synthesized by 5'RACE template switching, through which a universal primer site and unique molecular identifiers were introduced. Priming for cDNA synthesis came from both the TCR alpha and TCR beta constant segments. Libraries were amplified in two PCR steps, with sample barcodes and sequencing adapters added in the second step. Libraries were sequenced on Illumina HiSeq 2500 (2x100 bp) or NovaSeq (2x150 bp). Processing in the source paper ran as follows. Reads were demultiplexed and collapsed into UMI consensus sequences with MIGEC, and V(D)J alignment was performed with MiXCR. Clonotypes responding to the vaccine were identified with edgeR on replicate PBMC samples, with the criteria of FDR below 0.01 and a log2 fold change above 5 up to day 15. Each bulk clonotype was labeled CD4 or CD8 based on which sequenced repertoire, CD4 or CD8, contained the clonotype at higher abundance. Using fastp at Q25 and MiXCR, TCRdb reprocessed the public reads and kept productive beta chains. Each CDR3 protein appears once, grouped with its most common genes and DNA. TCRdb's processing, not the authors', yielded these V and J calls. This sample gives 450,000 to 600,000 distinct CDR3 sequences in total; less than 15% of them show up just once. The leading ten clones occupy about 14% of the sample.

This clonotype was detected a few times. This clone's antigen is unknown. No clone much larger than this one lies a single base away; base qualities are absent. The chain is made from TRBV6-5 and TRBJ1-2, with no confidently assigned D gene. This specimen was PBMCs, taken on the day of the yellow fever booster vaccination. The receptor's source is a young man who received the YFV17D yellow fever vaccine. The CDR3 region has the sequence CASTPRRRPYTF. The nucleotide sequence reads TGTGCCAGCACCCCCCGACGGAGGCCCTACACCTTC.